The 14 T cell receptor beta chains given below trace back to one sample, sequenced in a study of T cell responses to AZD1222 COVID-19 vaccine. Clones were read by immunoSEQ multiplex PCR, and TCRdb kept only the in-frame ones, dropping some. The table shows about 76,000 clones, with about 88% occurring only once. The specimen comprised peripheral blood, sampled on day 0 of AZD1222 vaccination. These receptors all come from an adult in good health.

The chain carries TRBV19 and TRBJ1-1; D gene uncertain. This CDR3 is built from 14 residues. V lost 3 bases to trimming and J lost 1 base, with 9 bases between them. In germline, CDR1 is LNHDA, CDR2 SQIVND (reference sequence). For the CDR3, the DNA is TGTGCCAGTAGTATCACGGGGAAGAACACTGAAGCTTTCTTT. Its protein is CASSITGKNTEAFF.

CDR3 amino acids: CSASIGQGRQDTQYF. The CDR3 bases are TGCAGTGCTAGTATCGGGCAGGGGCGGCAAGATACGCAGTATTTT. The chain uses TRBV20-1 and TRBJ2-3; tentatively, D is TRBD1 (6 bases). V was pared by 3 bases and J by 5 bases, with 18 bases between. The germline V gene has CDR1 DFQATT and CDR2 SNEGSKA (reference sequence). This CDR3 has 15 amino acids.

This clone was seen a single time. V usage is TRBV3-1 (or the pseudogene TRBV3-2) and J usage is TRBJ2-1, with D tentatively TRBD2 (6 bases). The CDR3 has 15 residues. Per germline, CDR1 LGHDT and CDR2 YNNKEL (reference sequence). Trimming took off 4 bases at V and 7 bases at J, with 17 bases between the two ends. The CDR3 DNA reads TGTGCCAGCAGCCCCCTTAGAGGACTACGAAATGAGCAGTTCTTC. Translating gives CASSPLRGLRNEQFF.

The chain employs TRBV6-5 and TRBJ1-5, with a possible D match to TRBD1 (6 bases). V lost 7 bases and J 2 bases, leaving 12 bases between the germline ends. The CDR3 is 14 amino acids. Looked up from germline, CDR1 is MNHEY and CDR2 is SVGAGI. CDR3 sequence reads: CASKGGAGNQPQHF. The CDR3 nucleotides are TGTGCCAGCAAGGGGGGGGCGGGCAATCAGCCCCAGCATTTT.

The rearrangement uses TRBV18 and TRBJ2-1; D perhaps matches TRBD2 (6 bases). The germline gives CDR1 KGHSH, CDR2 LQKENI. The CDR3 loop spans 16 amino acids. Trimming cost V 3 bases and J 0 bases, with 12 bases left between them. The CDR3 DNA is TGTGCCAGCTCACCCCCGGGCGGGGCCTCCTACAATGAGCAGTTCTTC. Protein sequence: CASSPPGGASYNEQFF.

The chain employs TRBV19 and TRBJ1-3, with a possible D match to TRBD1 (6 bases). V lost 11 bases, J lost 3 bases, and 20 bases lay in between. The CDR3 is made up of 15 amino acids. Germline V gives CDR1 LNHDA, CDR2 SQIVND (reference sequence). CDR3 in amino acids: CASSREAGDGNTIYF. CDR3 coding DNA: TGTGCCTCCAGTAGGGAGGCAGGGGATGGAAACACCATATATTTT.

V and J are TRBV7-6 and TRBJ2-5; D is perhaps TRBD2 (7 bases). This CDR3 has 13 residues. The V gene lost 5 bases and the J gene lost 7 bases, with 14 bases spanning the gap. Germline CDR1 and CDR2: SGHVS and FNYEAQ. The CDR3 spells CASSPSRGGTQYF. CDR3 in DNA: TGTGCCAGCAGCCCTTCTAGGGGGGGGACCCAGTACTTC.

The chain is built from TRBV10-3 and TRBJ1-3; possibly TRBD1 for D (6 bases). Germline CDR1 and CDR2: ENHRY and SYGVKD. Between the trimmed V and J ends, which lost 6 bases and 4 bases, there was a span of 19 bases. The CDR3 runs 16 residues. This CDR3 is CAIRDGLRGVGNTIYF. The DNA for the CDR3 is TGTGCCATCAGGGACGGACTTAGGGGGGTCGGAAACACCATATATTTT.

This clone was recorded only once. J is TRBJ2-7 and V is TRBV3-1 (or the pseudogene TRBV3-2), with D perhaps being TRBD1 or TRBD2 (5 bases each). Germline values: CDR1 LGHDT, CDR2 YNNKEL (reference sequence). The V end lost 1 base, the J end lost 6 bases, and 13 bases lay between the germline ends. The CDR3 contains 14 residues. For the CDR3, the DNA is TGTGCCAGCAGCCAAGGACGGGACGGACGCGAGCAGTACTTC. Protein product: CASSQGRDGREQYF.

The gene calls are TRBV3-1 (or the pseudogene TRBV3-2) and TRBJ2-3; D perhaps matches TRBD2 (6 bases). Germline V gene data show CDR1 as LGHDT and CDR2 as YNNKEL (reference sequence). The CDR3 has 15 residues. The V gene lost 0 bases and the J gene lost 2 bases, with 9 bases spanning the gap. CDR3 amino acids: CASSQDPGLTDTQYF. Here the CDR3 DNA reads TGTGCCAGCAGCCAAGACCCGGGACTCACAGATACGCAGTATTTT.

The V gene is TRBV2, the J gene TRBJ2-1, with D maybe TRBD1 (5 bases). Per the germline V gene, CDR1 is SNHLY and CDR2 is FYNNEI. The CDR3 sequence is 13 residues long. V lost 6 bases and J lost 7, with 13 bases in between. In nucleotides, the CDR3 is TGTGCCAGCAGCGCTGACAGCATGAATGAGCAGTTCTTC. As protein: CASSADSMNEQFF.

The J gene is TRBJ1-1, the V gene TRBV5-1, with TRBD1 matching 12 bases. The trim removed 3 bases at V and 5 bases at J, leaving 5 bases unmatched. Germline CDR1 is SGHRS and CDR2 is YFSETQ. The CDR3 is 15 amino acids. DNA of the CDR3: TGCGCCAGCAGCTCCGGGACAGGGGGCAGGACTGAAGCTTTCTTT. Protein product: CASSSGTGGRTEAFF. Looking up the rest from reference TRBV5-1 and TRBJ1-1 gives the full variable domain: KAGVTQTPRYLIKTRGQQVTLSCSPISGHRSVSWYQQTPGQGLQFLFEYFSETQRNKGNFPGRFSGRQFSNSRSEMNVSTLELGDSALYLCASSSGTGGRTEAFFGQGTRLTVV.

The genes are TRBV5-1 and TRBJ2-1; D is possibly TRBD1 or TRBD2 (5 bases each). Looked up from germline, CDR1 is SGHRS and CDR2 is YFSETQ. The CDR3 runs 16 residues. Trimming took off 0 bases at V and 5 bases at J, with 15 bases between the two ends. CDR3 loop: CASSLVPGPSDNEQFF. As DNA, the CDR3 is TGCGCCAGCAGCTTGGTACCGGGACCCAGCGACAATGAGCAGTTCTTC.

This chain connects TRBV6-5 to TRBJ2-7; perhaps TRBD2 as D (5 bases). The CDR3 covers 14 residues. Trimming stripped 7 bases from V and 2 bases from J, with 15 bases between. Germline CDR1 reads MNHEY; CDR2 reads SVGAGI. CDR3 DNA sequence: TGTGCCAGCAACAACCGGGATCCTACCTACGAGCAGTACGTC. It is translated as CASNNRDPTYEQYV.